This T cell receptor beta chain comes out of a study of CD8+ T cells in alopecia areata. Study-wide background: It was oral tofacitinib, at 5 to 10 mg twice daily, that treated patients received.

Germline V gene data show CDR1 as SGHRS and CDR2 as YFSETQ. The ends lost 4 bases at V and 1 base at J; junction bases unmatched: 2. This CDR3 comprises 14 residues. Treatment of the sample: oral pan-JAK inhibitor, 5-10 mg twice daily. Study-wide findings and caveats: A great number of expanded lesional clones endured in scalp and blood during tofacitinib. The treated group had a single nonresponder, limiting CD8+ expansion-response conclusions. Scalp clonality, along with expanded CD8+ clones among the top 100, was significantly decreased by tofacitinib.

Extracted RNA was reverse transcribed, and the resulting cDNA served as sequencing template. Libraries were prepared by immunoSEQ multiplex PCR; TCRdb keeps only in-frame clonotypes and omits some of them. The data contain some 110,000 clones, about 54% of them singletons. Notes on this clone: Its antigen is not known.

This chain joins TRBV5-1 and TRBJ2-7; 10 bases align to TRBD1. The clonotype was recovered from a human donor with alopecia areata. The input for sequencing was CD8+ T cells sorted from blood, taken at week 4, from a patient treated with tofacitinib. The CDR3 DNA is TGCGCCAGCAGCCGGGACAGGGGATCCTACGAGCAGTACTTC. Its translation is CASSRDRGSYEQYF.